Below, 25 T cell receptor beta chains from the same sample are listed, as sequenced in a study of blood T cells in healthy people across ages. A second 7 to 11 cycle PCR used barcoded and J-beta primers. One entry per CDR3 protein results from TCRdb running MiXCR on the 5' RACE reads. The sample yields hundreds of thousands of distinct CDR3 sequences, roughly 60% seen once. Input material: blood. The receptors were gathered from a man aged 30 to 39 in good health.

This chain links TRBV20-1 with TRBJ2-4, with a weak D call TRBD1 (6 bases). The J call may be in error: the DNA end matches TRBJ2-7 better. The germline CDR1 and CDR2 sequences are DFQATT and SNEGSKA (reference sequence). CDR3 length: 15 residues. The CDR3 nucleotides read TGCAGTGCTACACCGTACAGGGATCCAAACTACGAGCAGTACTTC. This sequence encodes CSATPYRDPNYEQYF.

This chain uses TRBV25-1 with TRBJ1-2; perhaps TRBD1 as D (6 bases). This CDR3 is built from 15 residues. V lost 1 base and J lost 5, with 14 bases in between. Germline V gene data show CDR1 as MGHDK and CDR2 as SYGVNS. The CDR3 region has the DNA TGTGCCAGCAGTGAATGGCGCAGGGGAGGGTATGGCTACACCTTC. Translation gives CASSEWRRGGYGYTF.

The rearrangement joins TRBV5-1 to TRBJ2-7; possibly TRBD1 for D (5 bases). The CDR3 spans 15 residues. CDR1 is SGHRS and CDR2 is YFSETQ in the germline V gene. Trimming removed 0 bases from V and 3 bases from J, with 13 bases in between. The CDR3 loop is CASSLVDDSNYEQYF. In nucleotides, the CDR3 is TGCGCCAGCAGCTTGGTCGACGACAGTAACTACGAGCAGTACTTC. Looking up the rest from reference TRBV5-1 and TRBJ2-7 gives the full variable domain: KAGVTQTPRYLIKTRGQQVTLSCSPISGHRSVSWYQQTPGQGLQFLFEYFSETQRNKGNFPGRFSGRQFSNSRSEMNVSTLELGDSALYLCASSLVDDSNYEQYFGPGTRLTVT.

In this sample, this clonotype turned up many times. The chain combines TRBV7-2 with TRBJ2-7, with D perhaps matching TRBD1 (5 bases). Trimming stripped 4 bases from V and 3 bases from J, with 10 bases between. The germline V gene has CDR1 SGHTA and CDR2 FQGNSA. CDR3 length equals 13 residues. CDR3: CASSSRQSYEQYF. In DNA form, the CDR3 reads TGTGCCAGCAGCTCAAGACAGAGCTACGAGCAGTACTTC. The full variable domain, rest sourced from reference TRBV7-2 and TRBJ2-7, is GAGVSQSPSNKVTEKGKDVELRCDPISGHTALYWYRQSLGQGLEFLIYFQGNSAPDKSGLPSDRFSAERTGGSVSTLTIQRTQQEDSAVYLCASSSRQSYEQYFGPGTRLTVT.

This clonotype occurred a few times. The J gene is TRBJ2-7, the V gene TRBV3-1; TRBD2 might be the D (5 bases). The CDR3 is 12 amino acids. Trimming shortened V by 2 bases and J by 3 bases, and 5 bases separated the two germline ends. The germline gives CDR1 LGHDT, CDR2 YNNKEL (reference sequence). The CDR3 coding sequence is TGTGCCAGCAGCCAAACTAGCTACGAGCAGTACTTC. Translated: CASSQTSYEQYF.

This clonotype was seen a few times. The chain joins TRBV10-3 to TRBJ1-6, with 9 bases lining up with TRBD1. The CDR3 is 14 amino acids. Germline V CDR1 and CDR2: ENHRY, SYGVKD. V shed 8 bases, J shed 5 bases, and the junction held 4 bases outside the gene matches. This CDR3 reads CAIRTGEDNSPLHF. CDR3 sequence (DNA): TGTGCCATCCGGACAGGGGAGGATAATTCACCCCTCCACTTT.

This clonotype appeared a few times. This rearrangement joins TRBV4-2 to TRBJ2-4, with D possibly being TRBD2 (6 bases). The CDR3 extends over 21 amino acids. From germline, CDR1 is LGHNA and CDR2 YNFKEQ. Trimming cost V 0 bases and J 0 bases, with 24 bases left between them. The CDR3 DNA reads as TGTGCCAGCAGCCAAGATGGATCCGGGGAGGTTGGATATCTAGCCAAAAACATTCAGTACTTC. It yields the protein CASSQDGSGEVGYLAKNIQYF.

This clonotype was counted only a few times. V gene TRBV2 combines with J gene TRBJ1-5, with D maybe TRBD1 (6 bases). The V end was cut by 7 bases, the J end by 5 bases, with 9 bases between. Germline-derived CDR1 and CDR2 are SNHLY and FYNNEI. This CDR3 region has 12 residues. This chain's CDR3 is CASTGGDQPQHF. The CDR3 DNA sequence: TGTGCCAGCACCGGGGGCGATCAGCCCCAGCATTTT.

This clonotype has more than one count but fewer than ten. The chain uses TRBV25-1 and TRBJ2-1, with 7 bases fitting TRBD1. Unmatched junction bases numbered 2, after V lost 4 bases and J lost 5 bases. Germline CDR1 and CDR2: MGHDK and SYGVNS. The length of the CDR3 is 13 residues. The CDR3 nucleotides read TGTGCCAGCAGTGCAGGGGGTCACAATGAGCAGTTCTTC. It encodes CASSAGGHNEQFF.

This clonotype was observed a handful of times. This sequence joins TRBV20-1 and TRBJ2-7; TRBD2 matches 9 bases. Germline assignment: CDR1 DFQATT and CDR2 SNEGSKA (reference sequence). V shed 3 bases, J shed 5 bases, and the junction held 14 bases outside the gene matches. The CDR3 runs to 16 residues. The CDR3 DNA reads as TGCAGTGCTAGTGGGGCGGGGGGGATTCTCCTCAACGAGCAGTACTTC. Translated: CSASGAGGILLNEQYF.

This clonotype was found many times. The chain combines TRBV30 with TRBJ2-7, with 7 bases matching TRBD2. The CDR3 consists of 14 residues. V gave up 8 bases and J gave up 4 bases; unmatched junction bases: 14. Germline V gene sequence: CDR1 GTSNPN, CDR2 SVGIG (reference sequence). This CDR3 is CAGLNSSGAYEQYF. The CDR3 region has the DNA TGTGCCGGGTTAAACTCTAGCGGAGCATACGAGCAGTACTTC. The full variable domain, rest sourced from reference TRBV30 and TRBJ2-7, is SQTIHQWPATLVQPVGSPLSLECTVEGTSNPNLYWYRQAAGRGLQLLFYSVGIGQISSEVPQNLSASRPQDRQFILSSKKLLLSDSGFYLCAGLNSSGAYEQYFGPGTRLTVT.

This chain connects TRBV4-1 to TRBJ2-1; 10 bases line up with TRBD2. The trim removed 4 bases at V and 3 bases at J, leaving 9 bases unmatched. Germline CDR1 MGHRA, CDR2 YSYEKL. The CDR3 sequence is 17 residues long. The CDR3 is CASSPLGTSGDYNEQFF. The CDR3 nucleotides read TGCGCCAGCAGCCCCCTGGGAACTAGCGGGGACTACAATGAGCAGTTCTTC.

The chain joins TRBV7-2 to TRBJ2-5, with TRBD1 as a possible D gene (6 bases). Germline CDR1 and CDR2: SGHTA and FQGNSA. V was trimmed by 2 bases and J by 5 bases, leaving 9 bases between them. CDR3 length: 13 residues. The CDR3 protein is CASSLQGFETQYF. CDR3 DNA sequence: TGTGCCAGCAGCTTACAGGGGTTCGAGACCCAGTACTTC.

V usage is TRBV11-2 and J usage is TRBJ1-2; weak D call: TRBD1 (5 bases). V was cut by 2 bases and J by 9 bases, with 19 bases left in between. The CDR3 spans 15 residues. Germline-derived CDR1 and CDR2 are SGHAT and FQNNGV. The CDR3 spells CASSLSQTATWSYTF. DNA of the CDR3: TGTGCCAGCAGCTTATCCCAGACAGCTACCTGGAGCTACACCTTC.

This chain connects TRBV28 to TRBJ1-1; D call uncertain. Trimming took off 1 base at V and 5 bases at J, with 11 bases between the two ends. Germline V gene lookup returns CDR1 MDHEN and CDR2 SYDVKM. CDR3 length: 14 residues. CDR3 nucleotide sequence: TGTGCCAGCAGTTTATATCTCCGAGGAACTGAAGCTTTCTTT. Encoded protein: CASSLYLRGTEAFF.

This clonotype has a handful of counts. The CDR3: CASSDQGNNEQFF. CDR3 DNA sequence: TGTGCCAGCAGTGACCAGGGTAACAATGAGCAGTTCTTC. The chain links TRBV6-4 to TRBJ2-1; TRBD1 might be the D (5 bases). In germline, CDR1 is MRHNA, CDR2 SNTAGT. Deletions cut 2 bases from V and 5 bases from J, with 7 bases between. The CDR3 extends over 13 amino acids.

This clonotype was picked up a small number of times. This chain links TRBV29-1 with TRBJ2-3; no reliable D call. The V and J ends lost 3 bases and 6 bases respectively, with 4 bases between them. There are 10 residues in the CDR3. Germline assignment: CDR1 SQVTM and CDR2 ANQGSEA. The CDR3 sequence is CSVDGDTQYF. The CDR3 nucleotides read TGCAGCGTTGACGGGGATACGCAGTATTTT.

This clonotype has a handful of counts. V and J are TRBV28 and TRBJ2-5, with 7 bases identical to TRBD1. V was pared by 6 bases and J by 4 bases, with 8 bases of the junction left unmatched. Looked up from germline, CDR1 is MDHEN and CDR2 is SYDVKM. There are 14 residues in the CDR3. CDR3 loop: CASSWGDRAETQYF. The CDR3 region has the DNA TGTGCCAGCAGCTGGGGTGACAGGGCAGAGACCCAGTACTTC. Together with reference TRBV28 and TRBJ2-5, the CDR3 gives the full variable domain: DVKVTQSSRYLVKRTGEKVFLECVQDMDHENMFWYRQDPGLGLRLIYFSYDVKMKEKGDIPEGYSVSREKKERFSLILESASTNQTSMYLCASSWGDRAETQYFGPGTRLLVL.

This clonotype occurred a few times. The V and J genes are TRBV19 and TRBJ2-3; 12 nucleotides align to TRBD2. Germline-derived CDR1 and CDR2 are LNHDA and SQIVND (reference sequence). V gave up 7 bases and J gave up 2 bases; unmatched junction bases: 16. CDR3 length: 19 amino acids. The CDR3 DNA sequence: TGTGCCAGTACTAAAACTAGCGGGAGGCTCCCTCACCTCACAGATACGCAGTATTTT. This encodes CASTKTSGRLPHLTDTQYF.

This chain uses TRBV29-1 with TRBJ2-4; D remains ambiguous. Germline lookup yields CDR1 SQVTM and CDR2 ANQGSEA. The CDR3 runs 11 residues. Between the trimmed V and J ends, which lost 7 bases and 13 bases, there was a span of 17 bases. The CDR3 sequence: CSAAFESEQYF. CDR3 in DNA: TGCAGCGCCGCGTTCGAATCTGAGCAGTACTTC.

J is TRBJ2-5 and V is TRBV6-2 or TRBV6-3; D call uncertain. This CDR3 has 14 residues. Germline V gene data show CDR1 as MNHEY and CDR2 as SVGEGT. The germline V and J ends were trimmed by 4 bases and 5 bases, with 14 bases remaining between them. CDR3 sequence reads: CASSSPVGMETQYF. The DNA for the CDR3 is TGTGCCAGCAGTTCTCCAGTCGGTATGGAGACCCAGTACTTC.

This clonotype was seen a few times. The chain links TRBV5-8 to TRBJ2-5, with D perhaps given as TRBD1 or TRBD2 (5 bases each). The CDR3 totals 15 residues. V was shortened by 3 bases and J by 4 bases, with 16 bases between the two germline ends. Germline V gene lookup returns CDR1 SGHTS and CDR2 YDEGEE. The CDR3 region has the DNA TGTGCCAGCAGCTCGGCGGGTAGGGGTGGAGAGACCCAGTACTTC. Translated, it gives CASSSAGRGGETQYF.

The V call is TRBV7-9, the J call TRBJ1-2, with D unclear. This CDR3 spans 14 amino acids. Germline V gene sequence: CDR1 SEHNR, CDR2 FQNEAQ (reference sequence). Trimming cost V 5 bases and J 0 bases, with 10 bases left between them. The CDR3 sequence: CASSPLAANYGYTF. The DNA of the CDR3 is TGTGCCAGCAGCCCCTTGGCAGCTAACTATGGCTACACCTTC.

The CDR3 nucleotides are TGTGCCAGCAGCCCATCTGGGGGGGGACCCTACGAGCAGTACTTC. Its translation: CASSPSGGGPYEQYF. V usage is TRBV9 and J usage is TRBJ2-7; 7 nucleotides align to TRBD2. V lost 4 bases to trimming and J lost 2 bases; unmatched junction nucleotides: 9. The CDR3 has 15 residues. Germline V gene data show CDR1 as SGDLS and CDR2 as YYNGEE.

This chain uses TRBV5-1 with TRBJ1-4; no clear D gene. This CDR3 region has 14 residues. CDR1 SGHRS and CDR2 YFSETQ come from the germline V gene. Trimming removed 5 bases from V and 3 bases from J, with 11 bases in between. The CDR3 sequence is CASREGNANEKLFF. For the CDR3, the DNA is TGCGCCAGCAGGGAGGGCAACGCTAATGAAAAACTGTTTTTT. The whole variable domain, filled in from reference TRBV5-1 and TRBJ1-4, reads KAGVTQTPRYLIKTRGQQVTLSCSPISGHRSVSWYQQTPGQGLQFLFEYFSETQRNKGNFPGRFSGRQFSNSRSEMNVSTLELGDSALYLCASREGNANEKLFFGSGTQLSVL.